This entry is about one T cell receptor (beta chain). Antigen: not known. This record belongs to a study of cytomegalovirus exposure and HLA in healthy donors. Whole-study results and caveats: A previous analysis found most TCR beta V segments productive roughly 90% or roughly 30% of the time.

Both 60 Vbeta primers and 13 Jbeta primers went into the PCR. TCRdb's copy holds only in-frame clones and misses some; the assay was immunoSEQ multiplex PCR. The repertoire holds under 200,000 clones, with roughly 78% as singletons. The sequence derives from a woman between 35 and 50 years old in good health and CMV-seronegative. The sequenced material came from PBMCs.

The CDR3 loop is CASSEDRGQNIQYF. DNA of the CDR3: TGTGCCAGCAGTGAGGACAGGGGCCAAAACATTCAGTACTTC. The chain uses TRBV2 and TRBJ2-4, with 9 positions matching TRBD1. V dropped 3 bases and J dropped 5; count of bases not matched to a gene: 2. CDR1 SNHLY and CDR2 FYNNEI come from the germline V gene. This CDR3 spans 14 amino acids. The whole variable domain, remainder taken from reference TRBV2 and TRBJ2-4, is EPEVTQTPSHQVTQMGQEVILRCVPISNHLYFYWYRQILGQKVEFLVSFYNNEISEKSEIFDDQFSVERPDGSNFTLKIRSTKLEDSAMYFCASSEDRGQNIQYFGAGTRLSVL.